This T cell receptor beta chain was identified during a study of blood T cell repertoires in COVID-19. Study overall: There were acute and convalescent COVID-19 samples, and they came from the United States, Italy and Spain. PBMCs, B-cell-depleted T cells, or T cells provided the cDNA or gDNA that made up the material.

With 7 bases clipped from V and 8 bases from J, the junction kept 16 bases outside the gene matches. The CDR3 runs to 16 residues. The germline V gene has CDR1 SGHVS and CDR2 FNYEAQ. In the original workflow: Researchers report that nucleated cell counts were estimated from reference gene primer amplification. Only in-frame clones appear in the TCRdb table, and some are missing; sequencing was by immunoSEQ multiplex PCR. The DNA was the basis for D and trimming; V, J and clone size are from that table. Of 35,000 to 50,000 clones listed, roughly 89% are singletons. The rearrangement links TRBV7-6 to TRBJ2-2; 7 nucleotides align to TRBD2. This sequence originates from a man aged 55 to 70 with active COVID-19. Specimen: peripheral blood. The CDR3, as DNA: TGTGCCAGCACTCCCGGCGGGCGGGGGTATACGGGGGAGCTGTTTTTT. Residues: CASTPGGRGYTGELFF.